The entry below describes one TCR beta chain. These data come from a study of T cell changes during pregnancy in multiple sclerosis. Trimming at V came to 0 bases and at J to 7 bases, leaving 9 bases not matched to a gene. The V gene's germline CDR1 is GTSNPN and CDR2 SVGIG (reference sequence). The CDR3 is 15 amino acids. The repertoire was sequenced with immunoSEQ multiplex PCR; TCRdb's copy has only in-frame clones and lacks some. The table has about 41,000 clones, roughly 87% seen once. This receptor was identified in a female donor with multiple sclerosis, enrolled in a pregnancy study. This chain connects TRBV30 to TRBJ1-5; TRBD1 agrees at 7 bases. The source material was CD8+ T cells from peripheral blood mononuclear cells, sampled in the first trimester of pregnancy. The CDR3 DNA sequence: TGTGCCTGGAGTGTACAGGGGTCAGGGGGGCAGCCCCAGCATTTT. It encodes CAWSVQGSGGQPQHF.